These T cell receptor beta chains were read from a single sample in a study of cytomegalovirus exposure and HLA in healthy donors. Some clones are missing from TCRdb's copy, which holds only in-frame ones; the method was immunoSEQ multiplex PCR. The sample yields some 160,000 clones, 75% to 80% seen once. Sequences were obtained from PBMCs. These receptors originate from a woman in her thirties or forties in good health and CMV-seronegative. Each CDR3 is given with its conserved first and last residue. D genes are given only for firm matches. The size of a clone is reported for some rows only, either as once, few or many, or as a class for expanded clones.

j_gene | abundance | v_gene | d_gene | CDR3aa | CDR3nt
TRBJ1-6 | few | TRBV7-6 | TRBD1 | CASSQFQGVDSPLHF | TGTGCCAGCAGCCAGTTCCAGGGGGTGGATTCACCCCTCCACTTT
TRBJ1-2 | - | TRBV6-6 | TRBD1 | CASSIGQGNYGYTF | TGTGCCAGCAGCATCGGACAGGGGAACTATGGCTACACCTTC
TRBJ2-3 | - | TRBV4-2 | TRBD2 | CASSPQTSTSTDTQYF | TGTGCCAGCAGCCCCCAGACTAGCACTAGCACAGATACGCAGTATTTT
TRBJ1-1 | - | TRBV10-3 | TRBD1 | CASAGTGNIGAFF | TGTGCCAGCGCCGGGACAGGGAACATTGGCGCTTTCTTT
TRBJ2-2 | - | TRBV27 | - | CASSLSGGRGTGELFF | TGTGCCAGCAGTTTAAGTGGGGGCCGCGGCACCGGGGAGCTGTTTTTT
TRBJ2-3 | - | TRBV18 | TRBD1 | CASSLQGPSTDTQYF | TGTGCCAGCTCACTACAGGGGCCGAGCACAGATACGCAGTATTTT
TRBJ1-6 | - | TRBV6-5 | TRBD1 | CASSYDLTGQGSPLHF | TGTGCCAGCAGTTACGATCTGACAGGGCAGGGTTCACCCCTCCACTTT
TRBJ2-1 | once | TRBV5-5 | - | CASSFKSISGFYNEQFF | TGTGCCAGCAGCTTTAAATCAATATCGGGGTTCTACAATGAGCAGTTCTTC
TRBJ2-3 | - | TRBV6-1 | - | CASRPGTTTDTQYF | TGTGCCAGCAGACCGGGAACAACTACAGATACGCAGTATTTT
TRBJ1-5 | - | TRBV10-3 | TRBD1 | CAISGGKNQPQHF | TGTGCCATCTCAGGGGGAAAAAATCAGCCCCAGCATTTT
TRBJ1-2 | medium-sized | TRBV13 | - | CASSLLNYGYTF | TGTGCCAGCAGCCTGTTAAACTATGGCTACACCTTC